This T cell receptor beta chain was sequenced in a study of preoperative IRX-2 immunotherapy in early breast cancer. This clone was picked up one time. TCRdb keeps only in-frame clones here, not all; method: immunoSEQ multiplex PCR. Of fewer than 70,000 clones in the sample, roughly 95% were seen once. V dropped 2 bases and J dropped 4; count of bases not matched to a gene: 6. Germline V CDR1 and CDR2: SGHAT, FQNNGV. CDR3 length equals 17 residues. The sample's treatment: preoperative locoregional IRX-2 cytokine immunotherapy. This phase Ib study tested locoregional IRX-2 cytokine immunotherapy given before surgery.

Sampling was done from a patient treated with IRX-2 immunotherapy. This clonotype was obtained from a human donor with breast cancer. The chain couples TRBV11-2 to TRBJ2-6; the match to TRBD1 covers 9 bases. As DNA, the CDR3 is TGTGCCAGCAGCTTATACGGGACAGGGATCGGGGCCAACGTCCTGACTTTC. Its protein is CASSLYGTGIGANVLTF.